A selection of T cell receptor beta chains follows, all from one sample in a study of T cells in Graves' hyperthyroidism and ophthalmopathy. TCRdb used MiXCR to reprocess the multiplex PCR reads, holding one entry per CDR3 protein. The repertoire consists of a few hundred thousand distinct CDR3 sequences, with roughly an eighth occurring once and the leading ten covering 5% to 6%. The specimen sequenced was blood. The receptors were sampled from a woman younger than 35 with Graves' hyperthyroidism. Both conserved end residues are part of each CDR3. D genes are given only for firm matches. A row's size may be missing; if present it is once, few, many or a size class.

v_call	d_call	clone_size	j_call	cdr3_aa	cdr3_nt
TRBV28	TRBD1	once	TRBJ2-3	CASSLRTGNVYF	TGTGCCAGCAGCTTACGGACAGGGAATGTCTATTTT
TRBV27	TRBD1	few	TRBJ2-6	CASSLSRDRVSRSGANVLTF	TGTGCCAGCAGTCTAAGCCGGGACAGGGTTAGTCGGTCTGGGGCCAACGTCCTGACTTTC
TRBV5-1	NA	NA	TRBJ2-7	CASSLEGILYEQYF	TGCGCCAGCAGCTTGGAAGGGATCCTCTACGAGCAGTACTTC
TRBV7-6	NA	many	TRBJ2-7	CASSFPAAYEQYF	TGTGCCAGCAGCTTCCCCGCCGCCTACGAGCAGTACTTC
TRBV6-1	NA	NA	TRBJ2-3	CASSEEGRLGGGTQYF	TGTGCCAGCAGTGAAGAGGGTCGACTCGGGGGTGGTACGCAGTATTTT
TRBV12-3/TRBV12-4	TRBD2	many	TRBJ2-3	CASSLGTSGKWAYF	TGTGCCAGCAGTTTAGGGACTAGCGGGAAGTGGGCGTATTTT
TRBV5-6	TRBD1	NA	TRBJ2-7	CASIRTGTVSYEQYF	TGTGCCAGCATCCGGACCGGGACAGTGTCCTACGAGCAGTACTTC
TRBV28	NA	NA	TRBJ1-1	CASSPPRRSEAFF	TGTGCCAGCAGTCCACCACGGCGGAGTGAAGCTTTCTTT
TRBV13	NA	many	TRBJ1-1	CASSLVGGLSTEAFF	TGTGCCAGCAGCTTAGTTGGGGGGCTCAGCACTGAAGCTTTCTTT
TRBV3-1	NA	few	TRBJ1-4	CASSQRTSEKLFF	TGTGCCAGCAGCCAAAGGACGAGTGAAAAACTGTTTTTT
TRBV29-1	TRBD2	many	TRBJ2-7	CSVERGTESYEQYF	TGCAGCGTTGAGCGGGGGACGGAGTCCTACGAGCAGTACTTC
TRBV7-9	NA	NA	TRBJ2-2	CASSKGENTGELFF	TGTGCCAGCAGTAAGGGGGAGAACACCGGGGAGCTGTTTTTT
TRBV27	NA	many	TRBJ1-5	CASSGGTGNQPQHF	TGTGCCAGCAGTGGAGGGACGGGTAATCAGCCCCAGCATTTT
TRBV28	NA	NA	TRBJ1-1	CASSLVTENTEAFF	TGTGCCAGCAGCCTGGTGACAGAGAACACTGAAGCTTTCTTT
TRBV12-3/TRBV12-4	TRBD2	many	TRBJ2-7	CASRGLAGGHYEQYF	TGTGCCAGCAGGGGACTAGCGGGAGGCCACTACGAGCAGTACTTC
TRBV20-1	TRBD2	NA	TRBJ2-7	CSARDLGTGGLSYEQYF	TGCAGTGCTAGAGATCTCGGGACGGGAGGACTCTCCTACGAGCAGTACTTC
TRBV29-1	NA	many	TRBJ2-7	CSANLQGISYEQYF	TGCAGCGCCAACCTACAGGGTATCTCCTACGAGCAGTACTTC
TRBV20-1	TRBD1	many	TRBJ1-1	CSADRGITEAFF	TGCAGTGCCGACAGGGGTATCACTGAAGCTTTCTTT
TRBV29-1	TRBD2	NA	TRBJ2-1	CSVEDTLAGGNEQFF	TGCAGCGTTGAAGATACACTAGCGGGAGGAAATGAGCAGTTCTTC
TRBV13	NA	NA	TRBJ1-4	CASSFGVSLANEKLFF	TGTGCCAGCAGCTTCGGAGTGAGTCTGGCTAATGAAAAACTGTTTTTT
TRBV20-1	NA	NA	TRBJ2-1	CSAPTESYNEQFF	TGCAGTGCGCCTACCGAGTCCTACAATGAGCAGTTCTTC